This T cell receptor beta chain was profiled in a study of response to subunit inactivated influenza vaccine. Study-wide results and caveats: The study's authors posited that every seasonal influenza vaccination enlists few new T cells.

This CDR3 is built from 18 residues. The ends were cut back, 0 bases at V and 0 bases at J, with 15 bases in the middle. The V gene's germline CDR1 is MNHNS and CDR2 SASEGT. One entry per CDR3 protein, called by TCRdb with MiXCR from the RT-PCR reads. In the table there are fewer than 750,000 distinct CDR3 sequences, 11% to 15% of which are singletons. Remarks on this clonotype: Its specificity is not known.

The TCR sequence derives from a man aged 50 to 59 who received an inactivated influenza vaccine. The chain employs TRBV6-1 and TRBJ2-1, with D perhaps matching TRBD2 (6 bases). The sequenced sample was PBMCs from blood, obtained roughly 13 days after vaccination. CDR3: CASSEATWAGSSYNEQFF. The CDR3, as DNA: TGTGCCAGCAGTGAAGCCACCTGGGCGGGGAGCTCCTACAATGAGCAGTTCTTC.